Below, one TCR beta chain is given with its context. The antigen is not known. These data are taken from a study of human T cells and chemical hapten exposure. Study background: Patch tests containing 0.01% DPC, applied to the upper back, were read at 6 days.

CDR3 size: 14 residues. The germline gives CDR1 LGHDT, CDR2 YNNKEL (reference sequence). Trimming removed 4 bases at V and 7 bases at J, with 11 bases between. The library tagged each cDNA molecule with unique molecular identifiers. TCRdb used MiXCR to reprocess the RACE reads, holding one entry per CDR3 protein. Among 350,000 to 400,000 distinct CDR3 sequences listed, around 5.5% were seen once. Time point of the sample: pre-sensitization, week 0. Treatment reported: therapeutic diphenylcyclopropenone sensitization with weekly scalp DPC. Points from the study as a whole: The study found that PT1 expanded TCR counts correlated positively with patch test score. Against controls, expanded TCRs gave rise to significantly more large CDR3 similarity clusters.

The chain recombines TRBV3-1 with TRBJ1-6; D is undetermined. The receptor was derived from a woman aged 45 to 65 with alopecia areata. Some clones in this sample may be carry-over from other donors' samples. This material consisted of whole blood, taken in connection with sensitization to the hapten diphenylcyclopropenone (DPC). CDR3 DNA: TGTGCCAGCAGCCTGAACGAGGGCAATTCACCCCTCCACTTT. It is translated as CASSLNEGNSPLHF.